The rows below give T cell receptor beta chains drawn from one sample of a study of cytomegalovirus exposure and HLA in healthy donors. Sequenced by immunoSEQ multiplex PCR; TCRdb stores in-frame clones only, minus some. Of about 140,000 clones in the sample, around 80% were seen once. Material for sequencing was PBMCs. These receptors originate from a woman aged 55-75 years in good health and CMV-seropositive. CDR3s include the opening cysteine and the closing phenylalanine or tryptophan. The D gene is left open where the match is weak. Rows give clone size only sometimes, using once, few, many, or a class for an expanded clone.

D	V	J	size	length	DNA	CDR3
.	TRBV2	TRBJ1-2	.	16	TGTGCCAGCAGTGTGCTCAGGACAGCGGATGTGGATGGCTACACCTTC	CASSVLRTADVDGYTF
TRBD1	TRBV5-1	TRBJ2-7	few	14	TGCGCCAGCAGTTCGGTGGGACAGGGACACGAGCAGTACTTC	CASSSVGQGHEQYF
.	TRBV15	TRBJ2-7	.	15	TGTGCCACCAGCAGAACAGGACCGGCGGGAAGAGAGCAGTACTTC	CATSRTGPAGREQYF
.	TRBV7-8	TRBJ1-2	.	15	TGTGCCAGCAGCGTAGTATCCGGGAGTGACTATGGCTACACCTTC	CASSVVSGSDYGYTF
TRBD1	TRBV4-3	TRBJ1-4	few	17	TGCGCCAGCAGCCAATTTTTCCCGACAAGGGGGCTAGAAAAACTGTTTTTT	CASSQFFPTRGLEKLFF
TRBD1	TRBV5-1	TRBJ2-7	.	14	TGCGCCAGCAGCCAGACAGGGGGGGACTACGAGCAGTACTTC	CASSQTGGDYEQYF
TRBD2	TRBV4-2	TRBJ2-1	.	18	TGTGCCAGCAGCCAAGATATGCTAGCGGGAGATCCCAACAATGAGCAGTTCTTC	CASSQDMLAGDPNNEQFF
.	TRBV19	TRBJ2-1	.	14	TGTGCCAGTAGTATGTGGGGCCGCCGGAATGAGCAGTTCTTC	CASSMWGRRNEQFF
TRBD2	TRBV5-1	TRBJ2-1	.	14	TGCGCCAGCAGCTTGGAAACTAGCGGGAGCCAGCAGTTCTTC	CASSLETSGSQQFF
TRBD1	TRBV29-1	TRBJ2-1	.	14	TGCAGCGTTGAAGGGACAGGGGCCTACAATGAGCAGTTCTTC	CSVEGTGAYNEQFF
.	TRBV23-1	TRBJ2-7	.	15	TGCGCCAGCAGTCACCGCAGGGGTGTAACGGTCGAGCAGTACTTC	CASSHRRGVTVEQYF
TRBD1	TRBV5-6	TRBJ1-2	.	15	TGTGCCAGCGTGCTAGCCCTCGACAGGGGGCACGGCTACACCTTC	CASVLALDRGHGYTF
.	TRBV30	TRBJ1-2	.	14	TGTGCCTGGAGTGTCAGGGATTTTAACTATGGCTACACCTTC	CAWSVRDFNYGYTF
TRBD2	TRBV5-1	TRBJ2-1	.	14	TGCGCCAGCAGCGGACTAGCGAACTACAATGAGCAGTTCTTC	CASSGLANYNEQFF
TRBD1	TRBV7-7	TRBJ2-3	once	17	TGTGCTAGCAGCTTAGAGGACAGGGTAGGGGCCACGGATACGCAGTATTTT	CASSLEDRVGATDTQYF
.	TRBV27	TRBJ2-7	.	15	TGTGCCAGCAGTTTCGGCGGCGGTCCTTCCTACGAGCAGTACTTC	CASSFGGGPSYEQYF
.	TRBV19	TRBJ2-7	.	15	TGTGCCAGTAGTATCTTGGGCGGGACGACCTACGAGCAGTACTTC	CASSILGGTTYEQYF
TRBD1	TRBV2	TRBJ2-2	.	15	TGTGCCAGCATTATTGACAGGGGGAACACCGGGGAGCTGTTTTTT	CASIIDRGNTGELFF
.	TRBV10-3	TRBJ2-3	.	11	TGTGCCATCGGGCACCCAGATACGCAGTATTTT	CAIGHPDTQYF
.	TRBV19	TRBJ1-1	.	14	TGTGCCAGTAGTGTGTCGGTACTGAACACTGAAGCTTTCTTT	CASSVSVLNTEAFF
.	TRBV18	TRBJ1-5	.	12	TGTGCCAGCTCCCCCCCTAATCAGCCCCAGCATTTT	CASSPPNQPQHF
TRBD1	TRBV5-4	TRBJ2-1	.	14	TGTGCCAGCAGCCCTGGACAGGGGGACAATGAGCAGTTCTTC	CASSPGQGDNEQFF
TRBD2	TRBV4-3	TRBJ2-2	.	18	TGCGCCAGCAGCCAAGACGGTCTAGCGGGGCTCAACACCGGGGAGCTGTTTTTT	CASSQDGLAGLNTGELFF
.	TRBV2	TRBJ2-5	.	13	TGTGCCAGCAGTGAGGGGAGCCCAGAGACCCAGTACTTC	CASSEGSPETQYF
.	TRBV27	TRBJ1-4	few	13	TGTGCCAGCCGAGGTGGGGAGAATGAAAAACTGTTTTTT	CASRGGENEKLFF
.	TRBV30	TRBJ1-2	few	14	TGTGCCTGGAGTGTTGGGACTAATAACTATGGCTACACCTTC	CAWSVGTNNYGYTF
.	TRBV7-9	TRBJ1-4	.	17	TGTGCCAGCAGCTCGGGCCCCGGGGGGTTGGCTAATGAAAAACTGTTTTTT	CASSSGPGGLANEKLFF
.	TRBV7-6	TRBJ1-1	.	15	TGTGCCAGCAGCTTAGCGGGCCCAGAGAACACTGAAGCTTTCTTT	CASSLAGPENTEAFF
.	TRBV6-1	TRBJ1-1	few	13	TGTGCCAGCAGTGAGACGGGGGACACTGAAGCTTTCTTT	CASSETGDTEAFF
.	TRBV27	TRBJ1-4	.	14	TGTGCCAGCAGTTTGTCGTGGCTCCATGAAAAACTGTTTTTT	CASSLSWLHEKLFF
TRBD1	TRBV23-1	TRBJ1-2	.	15	TGCGCCAGCAGTAAAGCCCGGGACAGGGGAGATGGCTACACCTTC	CASSKARDRGDGYTF
.	TRBV30	TRBJ1-5	.	13	TGTGCCTGGAGTGTACGCGGCAATCAGCCCCAGCATTTT	CAWSVRGNQPQHF
.	TRBV4-3	TRBJ2-5	.	14	TGCGCCAGCAGCCAGAGCGGTAAGCCGGAGACCCAGTACTTC	CASSQSGKPETQYF
TRBD2	TRBV4-3	TRBJ2-2	.	16	TGCGCCAGCAGCCAAAGCGTGGGAACTAGCGCCGGGGAGCTGTTTTTT	CASSQSVGTSAGELFF
.	TRBV6-1	TRBJ1-1	few	13	TGTGCCAGCAGTGAATGGGGGGGCGGTGGAGCTTTCTTT	CASSEWGGGGAFF
.	TRBV9	TRBJ1-4	.	14	TGTGCCAGCAGCGTTGGGCAGGGAAATGAAAAACTGTTTTTT	CASSVGQGNEKLFF
TRBD1	TRBV5-1	TRBJ2-7	.	14	TGCGCCAGCAGCTGGGACAGGGCTATATACGAGCAGTACTTC	CASSWDRAIYEQYF
.	TRBV11-3	TRBJ2-5	.	15	TGTGCCAGCAGCTTGGGGGAGCGGGCACAAGAGACCCAGTACTTC	CASSLGERAQETQYF
.	TRBV7-6	TRBJ1-6	.	14	TGTGCCAGCAGCCAGGGACATAGAAATTCACCCCTCCACTTT	CASSQGHRNSPLHF
TRBD1	TRBV28	TRBJ1-5	.	16	TGTGCCAGCAGCCCCCGGGACAGGGGCAACAATCAGCCCCAGCATTTT	CASSPRDRGNNQPQHF
TRBD1	TRBV7-9	TRBJ2-3	.	15	TGTGCCAGCAGCTGGGGACAGAGTGACGCAGATACGCAGTATTTT	CASSWGQSDADTQYF
.	TRBV18	TRBJ2-5	.	13	TGTGCCAGCTCACAGGGGTGGCAAGAGACCCAGTACTTC	CASSQGWQETQYF
.	TRBV30	TRBJ1-4	.	13	TGTGCCTGGAGTGGACAGCCCAATGAAAAACTGTTTTTT	CAWSGQPNEKLFF